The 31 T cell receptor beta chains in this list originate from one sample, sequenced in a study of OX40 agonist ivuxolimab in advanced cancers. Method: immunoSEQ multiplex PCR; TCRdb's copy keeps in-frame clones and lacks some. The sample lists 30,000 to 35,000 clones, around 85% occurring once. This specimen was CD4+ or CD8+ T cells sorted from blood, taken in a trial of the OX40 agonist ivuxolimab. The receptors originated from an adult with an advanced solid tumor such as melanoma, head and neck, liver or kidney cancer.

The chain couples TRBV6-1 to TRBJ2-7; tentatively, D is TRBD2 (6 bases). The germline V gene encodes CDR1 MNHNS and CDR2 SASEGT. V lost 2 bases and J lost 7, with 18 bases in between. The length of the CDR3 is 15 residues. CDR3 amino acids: CASSERGTPVWEQYF. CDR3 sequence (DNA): TGTGCCAGCAGTGAACGAGGGACTCCGGTTTGGGAGCAGTACTTC.

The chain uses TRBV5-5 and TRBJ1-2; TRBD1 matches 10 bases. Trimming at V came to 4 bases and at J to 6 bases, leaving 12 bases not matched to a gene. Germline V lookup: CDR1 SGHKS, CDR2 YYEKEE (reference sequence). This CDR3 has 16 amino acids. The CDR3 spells CASSLEQGQGIHGYTF. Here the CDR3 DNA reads TGTGCCAGCAGCCTGGAACAGGGACAGGGGATCCATGGCTACACCTTC.

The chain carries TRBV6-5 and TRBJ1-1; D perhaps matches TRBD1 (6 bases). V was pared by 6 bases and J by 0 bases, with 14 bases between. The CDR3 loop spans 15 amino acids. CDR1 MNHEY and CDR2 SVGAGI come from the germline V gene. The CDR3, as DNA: TGTGCCAGCAGCCCTCAGGGGCGGATGAACACTGAAGCTTTCTTT. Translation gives CASSPQGRMNTEAFF.

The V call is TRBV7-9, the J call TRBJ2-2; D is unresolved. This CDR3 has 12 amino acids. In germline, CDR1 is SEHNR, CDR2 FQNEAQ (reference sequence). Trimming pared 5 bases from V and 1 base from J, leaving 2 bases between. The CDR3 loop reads CASSLNTGELFF. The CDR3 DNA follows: TGTGCCAGCAGCCTGAACACCGGGGAGCTGTTTTTT.

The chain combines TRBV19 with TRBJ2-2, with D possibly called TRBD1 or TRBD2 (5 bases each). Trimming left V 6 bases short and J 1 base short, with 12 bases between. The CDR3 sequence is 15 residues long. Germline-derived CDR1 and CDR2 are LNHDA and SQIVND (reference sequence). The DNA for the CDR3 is TGTGCCAGTAGCATGAGGGGAAGGAACACCGGGGAGCTGTTTTTT. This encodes CASSMRGRNTGELFF.

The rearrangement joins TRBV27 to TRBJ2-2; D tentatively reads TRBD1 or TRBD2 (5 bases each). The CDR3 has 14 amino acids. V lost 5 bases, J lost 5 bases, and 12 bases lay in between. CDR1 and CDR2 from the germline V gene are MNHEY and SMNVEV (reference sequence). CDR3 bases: TGTGCCAGCAGTAGACCGGGGCCAACCGGGGAGCTGTTTTTT. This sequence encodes CASSRPGPTGELFF.

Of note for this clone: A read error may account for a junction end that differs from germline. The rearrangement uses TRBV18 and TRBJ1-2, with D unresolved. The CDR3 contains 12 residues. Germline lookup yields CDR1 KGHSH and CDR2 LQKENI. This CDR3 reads CASSRVNYGCTF. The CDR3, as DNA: TGTGCCAGCTCACGGGTTAACTATGGCTGCACCTTC.

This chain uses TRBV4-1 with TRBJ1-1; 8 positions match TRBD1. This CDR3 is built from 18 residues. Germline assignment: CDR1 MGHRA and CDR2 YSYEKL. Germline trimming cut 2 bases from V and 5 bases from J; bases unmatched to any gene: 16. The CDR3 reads CASSQSGGQGLEYTEAFF. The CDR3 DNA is TGCGCCAGCAGCCAAAGCGGTGGACAGGGATTGGAGTATACTGAAGCTTTCTTT.

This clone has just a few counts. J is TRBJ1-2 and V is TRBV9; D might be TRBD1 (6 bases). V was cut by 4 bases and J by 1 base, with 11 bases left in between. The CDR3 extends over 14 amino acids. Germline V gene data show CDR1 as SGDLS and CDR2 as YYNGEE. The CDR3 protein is CASSPRQVNYGYTF. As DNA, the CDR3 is TGTGCCAGCAGCCCCCGACAGGTTAACTATGGCTACACCTTC.

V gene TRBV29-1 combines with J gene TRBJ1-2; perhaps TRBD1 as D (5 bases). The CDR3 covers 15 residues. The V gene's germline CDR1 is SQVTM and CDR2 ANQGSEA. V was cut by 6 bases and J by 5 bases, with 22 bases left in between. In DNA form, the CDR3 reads TGCAGCGTGGGAGGACCTGGAACAGGACTTTATGGCTACACCTTC. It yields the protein CSVGGPGTGLYGYTF. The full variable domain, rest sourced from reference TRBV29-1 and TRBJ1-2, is SAVISQKPSRDICQRGTSLTIQCQVDSQVTMMFWYRQQPGQSLTLIATANQGSEATYESGFVIDKFPISRPNLTFSTLTVSNMSPEDSSIYLCSVGGPGTGLYGYTFGSGTRLTVV.

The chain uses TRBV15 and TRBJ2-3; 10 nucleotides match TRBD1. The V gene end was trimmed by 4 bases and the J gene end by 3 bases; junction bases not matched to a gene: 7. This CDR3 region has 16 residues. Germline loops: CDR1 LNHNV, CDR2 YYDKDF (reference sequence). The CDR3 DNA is TGTGCCACCAGCACGGGACAGGGGCAGGGTACAGATACGCAGTATTTT. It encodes CATSTGQGQGTDTQYF.

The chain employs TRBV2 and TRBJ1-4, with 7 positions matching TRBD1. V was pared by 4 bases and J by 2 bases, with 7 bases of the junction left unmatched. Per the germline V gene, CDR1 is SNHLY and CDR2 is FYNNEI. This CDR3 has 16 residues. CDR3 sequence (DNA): TGTGCCAGCAGTGGACAGGGAACTCGGACTAATGAAAAACTGTTTTTT. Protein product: CASSGQGTRTNEKLFF.

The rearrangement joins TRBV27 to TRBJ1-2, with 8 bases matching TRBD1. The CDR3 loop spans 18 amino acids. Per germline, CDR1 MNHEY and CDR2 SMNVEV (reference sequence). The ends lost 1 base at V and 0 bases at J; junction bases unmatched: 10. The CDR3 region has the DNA TGTGCCAGCAGTTTATTTGGGACAGGCACCCGCCCTAACTATGGCTACACCTTC. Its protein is CASSLFGTGTRPNYGYTF.

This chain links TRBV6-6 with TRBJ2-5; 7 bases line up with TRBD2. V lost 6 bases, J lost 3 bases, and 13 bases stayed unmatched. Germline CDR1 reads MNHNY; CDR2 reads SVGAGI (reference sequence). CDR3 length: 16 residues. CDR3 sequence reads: CASRNVRDGGKETQYF. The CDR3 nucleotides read TGTGCCAGCAGAAACGTACGAGACGGGGGGAAAGAGACCCAGTACTTC.

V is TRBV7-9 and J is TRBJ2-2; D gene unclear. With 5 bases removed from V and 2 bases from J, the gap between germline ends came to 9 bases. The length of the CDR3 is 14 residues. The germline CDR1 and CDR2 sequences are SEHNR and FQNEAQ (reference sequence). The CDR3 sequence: CASSLLTNTGELFF. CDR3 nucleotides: TGTGCCAGCAGCCTCCTAACTAACACCGGGGAGCTGTTTTTT.

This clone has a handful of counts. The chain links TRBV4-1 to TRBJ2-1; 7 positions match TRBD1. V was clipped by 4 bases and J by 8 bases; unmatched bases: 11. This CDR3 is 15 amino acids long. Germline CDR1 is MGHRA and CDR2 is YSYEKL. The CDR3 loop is CASSLNGQVIHEQFF. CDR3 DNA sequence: TGCGCCAGCAGCCTAAACGGACAGGTAATCCATGAGCAGTTCTTC.

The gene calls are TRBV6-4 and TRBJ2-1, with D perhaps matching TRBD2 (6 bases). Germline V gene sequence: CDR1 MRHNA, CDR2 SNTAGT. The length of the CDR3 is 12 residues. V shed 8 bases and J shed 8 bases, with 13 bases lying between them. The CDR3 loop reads CASPPGGDEQFF. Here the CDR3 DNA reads TGTGCCAGCCCCCCCGGGGGTGATGAGCAGTTCTTC.

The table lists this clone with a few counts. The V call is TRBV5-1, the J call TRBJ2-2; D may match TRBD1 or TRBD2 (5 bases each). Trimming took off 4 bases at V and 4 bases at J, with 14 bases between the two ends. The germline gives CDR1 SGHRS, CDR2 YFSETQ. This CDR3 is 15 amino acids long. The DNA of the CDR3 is TGCGCCAGCAGCCTCGGGGACCTCTTCACCGGGGAGCTGTTTTTT. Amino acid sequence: CASSLGDLFTGELFF.

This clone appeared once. In nucleotides, the CDR3 is TGTGCCTGGGGGGGCGATTACAATGAGCAGTTCTTC. Its protein product is CAWGGDYNEQFF. The gene calls are TRBV30 and TRBJ2-1, with TRBD1 as a possible D gene (6 bases). The CDR3 totals 12 residues. The germline CDR1 and CDR2 sequences are GTSNPN and SVGIG (reference sequence). The ends were cut back, 5 bases at V and 4 bases at J, with 9 bases in the middle.

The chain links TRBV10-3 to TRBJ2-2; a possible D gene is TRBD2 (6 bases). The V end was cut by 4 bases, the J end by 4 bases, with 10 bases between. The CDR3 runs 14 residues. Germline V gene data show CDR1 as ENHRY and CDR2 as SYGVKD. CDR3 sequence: CAISAGGGTGELFF. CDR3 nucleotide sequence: TGTGCCATCAGTGCCGGGGGTGGCACCGGGGAGCTGTTTTTT.

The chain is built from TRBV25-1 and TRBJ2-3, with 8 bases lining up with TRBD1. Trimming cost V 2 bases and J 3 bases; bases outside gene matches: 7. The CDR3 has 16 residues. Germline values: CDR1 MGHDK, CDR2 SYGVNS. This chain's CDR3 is CASSERRQGLTDTQYF. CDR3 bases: TGTGCCAGCAGTGAAAGGAGACAGGGGTTGACAGATACGCAGTATTTT.

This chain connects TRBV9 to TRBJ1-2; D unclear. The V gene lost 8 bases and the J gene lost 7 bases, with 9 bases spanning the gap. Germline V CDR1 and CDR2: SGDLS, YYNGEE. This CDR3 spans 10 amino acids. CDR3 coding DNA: TGTGCCAGGCGCACCTCTGGCTACACCTTC. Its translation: CARRTSGYTF. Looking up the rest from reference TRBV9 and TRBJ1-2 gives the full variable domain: DSGVTQTPKHLITATGQRVTLRCSPRSGDLSVYWYQQSLDQGLQFLIQYYNGEERAKGNILERFSAQQFPDLHSELNLSSLELGDSALYFCARRTSGYTFGSGTRLTVV.

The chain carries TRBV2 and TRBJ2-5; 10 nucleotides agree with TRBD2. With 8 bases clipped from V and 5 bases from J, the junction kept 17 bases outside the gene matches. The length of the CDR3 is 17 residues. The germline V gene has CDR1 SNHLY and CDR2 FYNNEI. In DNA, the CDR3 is TGTGCCAGCCCCCCATGGGGAGCGGGAGGGCCGAGTGAGACCCAGTACTTC. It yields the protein CASPPWGAGGPSETQYF.

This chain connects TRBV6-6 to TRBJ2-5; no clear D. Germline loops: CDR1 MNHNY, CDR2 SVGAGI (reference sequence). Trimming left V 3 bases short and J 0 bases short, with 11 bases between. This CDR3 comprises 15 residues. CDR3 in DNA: TGTGCCAGCAGTTATTCCTACAGCCACCAAGAGACCCAGTACTTC. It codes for CASSYSYSHQETQYF.

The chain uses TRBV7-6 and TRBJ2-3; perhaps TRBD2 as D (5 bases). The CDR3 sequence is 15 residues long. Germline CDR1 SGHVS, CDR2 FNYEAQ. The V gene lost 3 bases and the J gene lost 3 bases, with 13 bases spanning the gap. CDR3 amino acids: CASSFGPSGTDTQYF. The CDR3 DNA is TGTGCCAGCAGCTTTGGGCCATCGGGGACAGATACGCAGTATTTT.

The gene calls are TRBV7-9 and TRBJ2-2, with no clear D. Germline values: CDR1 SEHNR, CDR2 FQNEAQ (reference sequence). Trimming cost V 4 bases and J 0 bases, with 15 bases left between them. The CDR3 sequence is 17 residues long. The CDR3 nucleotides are TGTGCCAGCAGCTCCGATGTAAGGATCTCGAACACCGGGGAGCTGTTTTTT. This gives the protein CASSSDVRISNTGELFF.

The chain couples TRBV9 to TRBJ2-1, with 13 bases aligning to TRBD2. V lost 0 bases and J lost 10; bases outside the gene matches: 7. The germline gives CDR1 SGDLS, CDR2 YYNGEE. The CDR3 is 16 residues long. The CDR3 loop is CASSVATGLAGEEQFF. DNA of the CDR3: TGTGCCAGCAGCGTAGCTACTGGACTAGCGGGAGAAGAGCAGTTCTTC.

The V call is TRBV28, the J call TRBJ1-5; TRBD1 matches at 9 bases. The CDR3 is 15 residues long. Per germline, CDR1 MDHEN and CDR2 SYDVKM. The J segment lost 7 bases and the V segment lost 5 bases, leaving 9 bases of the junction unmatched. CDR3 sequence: CASSPLTGGNQPQHF. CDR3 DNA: TGTGCCAGCAGTCCGCTGACAGGGGGAAACCAGCCCCAGCATTTT.

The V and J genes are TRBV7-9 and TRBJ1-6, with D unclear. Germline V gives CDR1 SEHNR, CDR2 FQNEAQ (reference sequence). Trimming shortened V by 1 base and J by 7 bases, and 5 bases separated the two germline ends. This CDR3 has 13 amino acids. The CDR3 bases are TGTGCCAGCAGCTTAGGCTCGAATTCACCCCTCCACTTT. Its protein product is CASSLGSNSPLHF.

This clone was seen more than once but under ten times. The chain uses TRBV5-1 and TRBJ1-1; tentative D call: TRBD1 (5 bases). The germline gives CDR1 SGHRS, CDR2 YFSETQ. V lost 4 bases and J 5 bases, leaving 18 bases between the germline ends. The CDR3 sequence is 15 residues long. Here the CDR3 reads CASSNRTGGGTEAFF. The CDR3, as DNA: TGCGCCAGCAGCAACAGGACGGGGGGAGGAACTGAAGCTTTCTTT. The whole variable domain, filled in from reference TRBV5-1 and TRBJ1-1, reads KAGVTQTPRYLIKTRGQQVTLSCSPISGHRSVSWYQQTPGQGLQFLFEYFSETQRNKGNFPGRFSGRQFSNSRSEMNVSTLELGDSALYLCASSNRTGGGTEAFFGQGTRLTVV.

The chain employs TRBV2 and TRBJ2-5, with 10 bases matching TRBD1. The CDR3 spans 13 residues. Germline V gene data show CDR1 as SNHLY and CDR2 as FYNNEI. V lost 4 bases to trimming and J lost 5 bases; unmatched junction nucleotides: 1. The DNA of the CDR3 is TGTGCCAGCAGTGGGACAGGGGGGGAGACCCAGTACTTC. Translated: CASSGTGGETQYF.